The rows below give T cell receptor beta chains drawn from one sample of a study of OX40 agonist ivuxolimab in advanced cancers. TCRdb's copy holds only in-frame clones and misses some; the assay was immunoSEQ multiplex PCR. The table includes approximately 40,000 clones, about 90% detected once. The specimen was CD4+ or CD8+ T cells sorted from blood, collected in a trial of the OX40 agonist ivuxolimab. The receptor set was obtained from an adult with an advanced solid tumor such as melanoma, head and neck, liver or kidney cancer. The CDR3 runs from the conserved cysteine through the conserved F or W. Fields, in order: CDR3 length, V gene, D gene, J gene, clone size, CDR3 protein, CDR3 DNA. A D gene is named only where the DNA matches it firmly. Expanded clones are given a class, and other clones once, few, many or no size at all.

>14|TRBV30|.|TRBJ2-5|.
CAWSVGAGIEAQYF
TGTGCCTGGAGTGTAGGGGCGGGAATTGAGGCCCAGTACTTC
>20|TRBV2|TRBD1|TRBJ2-2|few
CASSGHPYNHGTGNTGELFF
TGTGCCAGCAGTGGACACCCCTATAATCACGGGACAGGGAACACCGGGGAGCTGTTTTTT
>14|TRBV9|TRBD2|TRBJ2-2|.
CASSVGGSGGELFF
TGTGCCAGCAGCGTCGGGGGGTCTGGCGGGGAGCTGTTTTTT
>13|TRBV5-6|.|TRBJ2-2|.
CASSRGRTGELFF
TGTGCCAGCAGCCGGGGTCGCACCGGGGAGCTGTTTTTT
>14|TRBV6-5|.|TRBJ2-1|once
CASSQSKSYNEQFF
TGTGCCAGCAGTCAGTCGAAGTCCTACAATGAGCAGTTCTTC
>14|TRBV19|TRBD1|TRBJ1-2|few
CASTRDRVTEGYTF
TGTGCCAGTACAAGGGACAGGGTGACGGAGGGCTACACCTTC
>16|TRBV5-4|TRBD2|TRBJ2-7|.
CASSLGASGEGYEQYF
TGTGCCAGCAGCTTGGGAGCTAGCGGGGAGGGATACGAGCAGTACTTC
>13|TRBV27|.|TRBJ2-7|.
CASSLGTAYEQYF
TGTGCCAGCAGTTTAGGCACTGCCTACGAGCAGTACTTC
>12|TRBV27|.|TRBJ1-2|few
CASIGEGGGYTF
TGTGCCAGCATTGGGGAGGGGGGTGGCTACACCTTC
>14|TRBV5-1|.|TRBJ2-7|.
CASSLGRSSYEQYF
TGCGCCAGCAGCTTGGGTCGGAGCTCCTACGAGCAGTACTTC
>18|TRBV4-1|TRBD2|TRBJ2-2|.
CASSQIGTSGGRTGELFF
TGCGCCAGCAGCCAAATTGGGACTAGCGGGGGACGGACCGGGGAGCTGTTTTTT
>14|TRBV7-8|.|TRBJ2-1|.
CASSLKRLGNEQFF
TGTGCCAGCAGCTTGAAACGGTTGGGTAATGAGCAGTTCTTC
>15|TRBV9|.|TRBJ1-1|.
CASSDLQTMNTEAFF
TGTGCCAGCAGCGATCTACAGACGATGAACACTGAAGCTTTCTTT
>15|TRBV19|.|TRBJ2-7|.
CASSLEGSAPYEQYF
TGTGCCAGTAGTTTAGAGGGCAGCGCTCCCTACGAGCAGTACTTC
>15|TRBV6-6|.|TRBJ1-6|.
CASSPKGGEGSPLHF
TGTGCCAGCAGTCCCAAGGGGGGTGAAGGATCACCCCTCCACTTT
>12|TRBV7-9|.|TRBJ2-1|.
CASSRDSNEQFF
TGTGCCAGCAGCCGAGACAGTAATGAGCAGTTCTTC
>15|TRBV11-2|TRBD1|TRBJ2-7|.
CASSFPGQGVYEQYF
TGTGCCAGCAGCTTTCCGGGACAGGGCGTTTACGAGCAGTACTTC
>16|TRBV30|.|TRBJ1-2|.
CAWSVFGREIRGGYTF
TGTGCCTGGAGTGTATTTGGCAGGGAAATTCGGGGCGGCTACACCTTC